The 27 T cell receptor beta chains given below trace back to one sample, sequenced in a study of cytomegalovirus exposure and HLA in healthy donors. The study ran its PCR with 60 Vbeta and 13 Jbeta primers. Sequenced by immunoSEQ multiplex PCR; TCRdb stores in-frame clones only, minus some. The sample lists around 90,000 clones; around 76% were seen once. Input material: PBMCs. The receptors stem from a man aged 25-45 years in good health and CMV-seronegative.

This clone was found a few times. The chain couples TRBV10-1 to TRBJ1-1, with a weak D call TRBD1 (5 bases). CDR1 and CDR2 from the germline V gene are WNHNN and SYGVQD (reference sequence). The CDR3 loop spans 13 amino acids. The ends were cut back, 3 bases at V and 3 bases at J, with 8 bases in the middle. The CDR3 region has the DNA TGCGCCAGCAGTGATGACAGCGACACTGAAGCTTTCTTT. It yields the protein CASSDDSDTEAFF.

The V and J genes are TRBV9 and TRBJ2-1; a weak D match, TRBD1 (5 bases). V was cut by 5 bases and J by 8 bases, with 8 bases left in between. The CDR3 covers 11 residues. Germline values: CDR1 SGDLS, CDR2 YYNGEE. CDR3 nucleotides: TGTGCCAGCAGAGGGGCGGATGAGCAGTTCTTC. It codes for CASRGADEQFF.

This clone was seen a few times. This chain links TRBV6-1 with TRBJ1-1, with 8 bases identical to TRBD1. V dropped 10 bases and J dropped 5; count of bases not matched to a gene: 15. CDR3 length: 15 amino acids. Per germline, CDR1 MNHNS and CDR2 SASEGT. The CDR3 spells CATYSRTGRGTEAFF. The CDR3 bases are TGTGCCACCTACTCCCGGACAGGGCGGGGGACTGAAGCTTTCTTT.

The chain has TRBV7-9 and TRBJ1-2; 9 bases align to TRBD1. Germline CDR1 is SEHNR and CDR2 is FQNEAQ (reference sequence). The V segment lost 4 bases and the J segment 8 bases; nucleotides outside the gene matches: 8. The CDR3 has 14 amino acids. The CDR3 DNA reads as TGTGCCAGCAGCTCTAGGGACAGGGAGTACGGCTACACCTTC. Translating it yields CASSSRDREYGYTF.

The chain has TRBV2 and TRBJ2-5, with TRBD2 matching 7 bases. The junction had 7 bases not matched to a gene; V was cut back by 7 bases and J by 5 bases. Looked up from germline, CDR1 is SNHLY and CDR2 is FYNNEI. The CDR3 contains 13 residues. CDR3 DNA: TGTGCCAGCAAGGCGCGGGAGTGGGAGACCCAGTACTTC. Its translation is CASKAREWETQYF.

This clone appeared a few times. The chain links TRBV6-1 to TRBJ2-5; perhaps TRBD1 as D (6 bases). The CDR3 is 15 amino acids. V was trimmed by 5 bases and J by 7 bases, leaving 20 bases between them. The germline CDR1 and CDR2 sequences are MNHNS and SASEGT. The CDR3 spells CASSIITGYRATQYF. The DNA for the CDR3 is TGTGCCAGCAGTATCATTACTGGATACAGGGCGACCCAGTACTTC.

J is TRBJ1-6 and V is TRBV18, with TRBD1 matching over 9 bases. The CDR3 is 16 residues long. Trimming cost V 6 bases and J 9 bases; bases outside gene matches: 12. CDR1 and CDR2 (germline): KGHSH, LQKENI. The CDR3, as DNA: TGTGCCAGCTCCCTTGAATTGGACAGGGGAGGTTCACCCCTCCACTTT. It encodes CASSLELDRGGSPLHF.

The chain uses TRBV7-9 and TRBJ2-5; 7 positions match TRBD2. The V segment lost 2 bases and the J segment 2 bases; nucleotides outside the gene matches: 2. CDR1 SEHNR and CDR2 FQNEAQ come from the germline V gene (reference sequence). The CDR3 extends over 14 amino acids. CDR3 sequence: CASSLQGGQETQYF. CDR3 nucleotide sequence: TGTGCCAGCAGCTTACAGGGAGGGCAAGAGACCCAGTACTTC.

The rearrangement joins TRBV13 to TRBJ2-1, with D possibly being TRBD2 (5 bases). Germline CDR1 is PRHDT and CDR2 is FYEKMQ (reference sequence). The V end lost 3 bases, the J end lost 9 bases, and 15 bases lay between the germline ends. The CDR3 loop spans 14 amino acids. The CDR3 sequence is CASSFRREGGEQFF. DNA of the CDR3: TGTGCCAGCAGCTTTAGACGGGAAGGTGGTGAGCAGTTCTTC.

The chain carries TRBV10-3 and TRBJ1-2; possible D gene TRBD1, 5 bases. CDR1 and CDR2 (germline): ENHRY, SYGVKD. The CDR3 contains 13 residues. Trimming shortened V by 1 base and J by 3 bases, and 6 bases separated the two germline ends. The CDR3 DNA reads TGTGCCATCAGTGAGTGGGGGGACTATGGCTACACCTTC. It encodes CAISEWGDYGYTF.

V usage is TRBV6-1 and J usage is TRBJ1-1; maybe TRBD1 (6 bases). Germline CDR1 reads MNHNS; CDR2 reads SASEGT. V lost 5 bases and J 1 base, leaving 14 bases between the germline ends. The CDR3 extends over 15 amino acids. The CDR3: CASSPWGRGNTEAFF. The CDR3 bases are TGTGCCAGCAGTCCCTGGGGCAGGGGGAACACTGAAGCTTTCTTT.

This clone came up once. This rearrangement joins TRBV28 to TRBJ2-7; the D is unclear. V lost 4 bases, J lost 7 bases, and 14 bases lay in between. Looked up from germline, CDR1 is MDHEN and CDR2 is SYDVKM. The CDR3 spans 13 residues. The CDR3 nucleotides read TGTGCCAGCAGTTCCGACGGAAGGCGGGAGCAGTACGTC. Translating gives CASSSDGRREQYV.

This sequence joins TRBV5-1 and TRBJ1-1; 12 bases line up with TRBD1. There are 14 residues in the CDR3. The V gene's germline CDR1 is SGHRS and CDR2 YFSETQ. V shed 4 bases and J 8 bases; nucleotides not matched to a gene: 6. The CDR3 sequence: CASSPGQGAWEAFF. CDR3 in DNA: TGCGCCAGCAGCCCGGGACAGGGGGCGTGGGAAGCTTTCTTT.

The chain joins TRBV6-5 to TRBJ1-2; 12 nucleotides align to TRBD1. The CDR3 runs to 15 residues. The V segment lost 5 bases and the J segment 4 bases; nucleotides outside the gene matches: 5. Looked up from germline, CDR1 is MNHEY and CDR2 is SVGAGI. The CDR3 region is CASSPRDRGPYGYTF. The CDR3 DNA follows: TGTGCCAGCAGTCCTCGGGACAGGGGGCCCTATGGCTACACCTTC.

In its sample, this clone was seen a few times. The chain employs TRBV5-1 and TRBJ2-5, with 7 positions matching TRBD1. The CDR3 consists of 13 residues. Looked up from germline, CDR1 is SGHRS and CDR2 is YFSETQ. Trimming removed 2 bases from V and 5 bases from J; junction bases left unmatched: 3. CDR3 coding DNA: TGCGCCAGCAGCTTCCCGACAGGGGAGACCCAGTACTTC. Encoded protein: CASSFPTGETQYF.

This clone was seen a handful of times. The genes are TRBV29-1 and TRBJ1-1, with D possibly TRBD1 on 6 matching bases. V lost 7 bases and J 3 bases, leaving 15 bases between the germline ends. The CDR3 sequence is 13 residues long. Germline CDR1 is SQVTM and CDR2 is ANQGSEA. The CDR3 sequence is CSGIAGAHTEAFF. DNA for the CDR3: TGCAGCGGGATCGCGGGGGCTCACACTGAAGCTTTCTTT.

The rearrangement links TRBV6-1 to TRBJ1-5, with 9 bases matching TRBD1. Germline loops: CDR1 MNHNS, CDR2 SASEGT. V gave up 5 bases and J gave up 3 bases; unmatched junction bases: 2. This CDR3 spans 14 amino acids. CDR3 DNA sequence: TGTGCCAGCAGTTGGACAGGGGACAATCAGCCCCAGCATTTT. It codes for CASSWTGDNQPQHF.

CDR3 region: CASSFGQGGEKLFF. The CDR3 bases are TGCGCCAGCAGCTTCGGACAGGGGGGTGAAAAACTGTTTTTT. The chain joins TRBV5-1 to TRBJ1-4, with 10 bases matching TRBD1. Germline V CDR1 and CDR2: SGHRS, YFSETQ. The CDR3 has 14 amino acids. V lost 2 bases to trimming and J lost 7 bases; unmatched junction nucleotides: 2.

The chain couples TRBV6-6 to TRBJ2-5; D remains unclear. The germline V gene encodes CDR1 MNHNY and CDR2 SVGAGI (reference sequence). The CDR3 runs 11 residues. V lost 8 bases and J 7 bases, leaving 11 bases between the germline ends. CDR3 sequence: CASGLSGTQYF. The CDR3 nucleotides are TGTGCCAGCGGGTTATCGGGGACCCAGTACTTC.

V gene TRBV19 combines with J gene TRBJ2-1; D is unclear. This CDR3 contains 14 residues. Germline CDR1 reads LNHDA; CDR2 reads SQIVND (reference sequence). Trimming stripped 3 bases from V and 0 bases from J, with 6 bases between. The CDR3 sequence: CASSIGYSYNEQFF. The CDR3 DNA reads as TGTGCCAGTAGTATCGGGTACTCCTACAATGAGCAGTTCTTC.

This chain connects TRBV6-1 to TRBJ2-1; TRBD2 matches 10 bases. Trimming took 2 bases from V and 10 from J; bases not matched to a gene: 8. The CDR3 covers 15 residues. Germline V gene sequence: CDR1 MNHNS, CDR2 SASEGT. CDR3 amino acids: CASSELAGATGEQFF. CDR3 DNA: TGTGCCAGCAGTGAACTAGCGGGGGCGACAGGGGAGCAGTTCTTC.

The CDR3 DNA is TGTGCCACCAGCAGTCCCCCCTTTTGGGAAGCGGCCGAAGAGACCCAGTACTTC. Amino acids: CATSSPPFWEAAEETQYF. This chain links TRBV15 with TRBJ2-5; weak D call: TRBD2 (5 bases). Germline V gene lookup returns CDR1 LNHNV and CDR2 YYDKDF (reference sequence). V was cut by 3 bases and J by 3 bases, with 23 bases left in between. The CDR3 runs 18 residues.

The genes are TRBV27 and TRBJ2-3, with no clear D. V was pared by 3 bases and J by 1 base, with 8 bases between. In germline, CDR1 is MNHEY, CDR2 SMNVEV (reference sequence). The CDR3 consists of 14 residues. The CDR3 loop is CASSFSAGTDTQYF. CDR3 nucleotide sequence: TGTGCCAGCAGTTTCAGCGCAGGCACAGATACGCAGTATTTT.

V usage is TRBV2 and J usage is TRBJ1-1, with D perhaps matching TRBD1 (6 bases). Trimming pared 7 bases from V and 10 bases from J, leaving 16 bases between. Germline CDR1 and CDR2: SNHLY and FYNNEI. CDR3 size: 12 residues. The CDR3 protein is CASTREGGRAFF. CDR3 in DNA: TGTGCCAGCACCCGGGAGGGGGGAAGAGCTTTCTTT. Supplemented by reference TRBV2 and TRBJ1-1, the full variable domain reads EPEVTQTPSHQVTQMGQEVILRCVPISNHLYFYWYRQILGQKVEFLVSFYNNEISEKSEIFDDQFSVERPDGSNFTLKIRSTKLEDSAMYFCASTREGGRAFFGQGTRLTVV.

The gene calls are TRBV7-8 and TRBJ1-2; the match to TRBD1 covers 8 bases. The V and J ends lost 5 bases and 4 bases, in that order; junction bases with no gene match: 6. Germline-derived CDR1 and CDR2 are SGHVS and FQNEAQ. The CDR3 spans 14 residues. The CDR3 loop reads CASSLQDRAYGYTF. The CDR3 DNA sequence: TGTGCCAGCAGCCTTCAGGACAGGGCCTATGGCTACACCTTC.

The chain couples TRBV14 to TRBJ2-1, with D hard to call. V lost 0 bases, J lost 3 bases, and 12 bases lay in between. The CDR3 spans 16 residues. Germline-derived CDR1 and CDR2 are SGHDN and FVKESK. The chain's CDR3 is CASSQEQNLYYNEQFF. CDR3 in DNA: TGTGCCAGCAGCCAAGAACAGAACCTTTACTACAATGAGCAGTTCTTC.

This clone was seen a handful of times. This chain connects TRBV20-1 to TRBJ1-1; D unresolved. Per germline, CDR1 DFQATT and CDR2 SNEGSKA (reference sequence). V gave up 5 bases and J gave up 11 bases, with 6 bases separating them. The CDR3 sequence is 8 residues long. CDR3 nucleotides: TGCAGTGCTGGGGAGGCTTTCTTT. This codes for CSAGEAFF.